The 22 T cell receptor beta chains presented below share a single source sample, sequenced in a study of T-cell memory formation after mild COVID-19 (dated by TCRdb to the early 2020s). Library generation was performed with 5' RACE. Sequencing instrument: Illumina NovaSeq 6000. Through fastp at Q25 and MiXCR, TCRdb rebuilt clones from the public reads, retaining in-frame beta chains. Rows with a matching CDR3 protein are joined into one entry that keeps the most common DNA and genes. In this sample the table shows under 700,000 distinct CDR3 sequences, roughly 22% of which occur a single time. Around 12% of the sample lies in the top ten. The specimen was PBMCs or a T cell subset sorted from them (not recorded which). These TCRs come from an adult woman who had mild COVID-19 (a few samples of this study predate the infection). The sample titles of this study are shuffled in the database, so cell type and time point are left out; the donor was told from shared clones.

The chain has TRBV7-9 and TRBJ1-2, with D unresolved. V lost 2 bases and J 7 bases, leaving 11 bases between the germline ends. The germline V gene has CDR1 SEHNR and CDR2 FQNEAQ (reference sequence). The CDR3 covers 13 residues. CDR3 in amino acids: CASSLPGSGGYTF. The DNA for the CDR3 is TGTGCCAGCAGCTTACCTGGGAGTGGTGGCTACACCTTC.

The chain's CDR3 is CASSLAVHGNTIYF. The CDR3 DNA sequence: TGTGCCAGCAGTTTAGCGGTCCATGGAAACACCATATATTTT. This chain uses TRBV12-3 or TRBV12-4 with TRBJ1-3; no firm D call. V was clipped by 0 bases and J by 3 bases, with 6 bases between them. This CDR3 spans 14 amino acids.

The V and J genes are TRBV12-3 or TRBV12-4 and TRBJ1-1; D unresolved. Trimming removed 8 bases from V and 0 bases from J, with 7 bases in between. The CDR3 runs 12 residues. CDR3 DNA: TGTGCCAGCTATACCCTGAACACTGAAGCTTTCTTT. It specifies CASYTLNTEAFF.

The rearrangement uses TRBV3-1 and TRBJ1-6, with D hard to call. Deletions cut 4 bases from V and 7 bases from J, with 5 bases between. This CDR3 is built from 12 residues. CDR1 and CDR2 (germline): LGHDT, YNNKEL (reference sequence). CDR3 sequence reads: CASSPLNSPLHF. The CDR3 bases are TGTGCCAGCAGCCCCCTGAATTCACCCCTCCACTTT.

J is TRBJ2-3 and V is TRBV12-3 or TRBV12-4; the match to TRBD2 covers 11 bases. V shed 7 bases and J 2 bases; nucleotides not matched to a gene: 11. The CDR3 loop spans 17 amino acids. The CDR3 loop is CASTPGNSGRATDTQYF. The DNA of the CDR3 is TGTGCCAGCACCCCGGGGAATAGCGGGAGGGCCACAGATACGCAGTATTTT.

This clonotype has more than one count but fewer than ten. The V gene is TRBV7-3, the J gene TRBJ2-2; unclear D gene. CDR3 length equals 16 residues. CDR1 SGHTA and CDR2 FQGTGA come from the germline V gene. The V gene lost 3 bases and the J gene lost 4 bases, with 15 bases spanning the gap. In DNA, the CDR3 is TGTGCCAGCAGCTTGGGTCCCGAAGGTCTCACCGGGGAGCTGTTTTTT. Its protein is CASSLGPEGLTGELFF.

This clonotype was counted at least ten times. V gene TRBV5-1 combines with J gene TRBJ2-1; 9 bases are shared with TRBD2. J gave up 2 bases and V 0 bases, and 6 bases lay outside the gene matches. This CDR3 comprises 17 residues. Germline values: CDR1 SGHRS, CDR2 YFSETQ. In nucleotides, the CDR3 is TGCGCCAGCAGCTTGGCCGCTGGCGGGGGGGCCTACAATGAGCAGTTCTTC. Amino acids: CASSLAAGGGAYNEQFF. Supplemented by reference TRBV5-1 and TRBJ2-1, the full variable domain reads KAGVTQTPRYLIKTRGQQVTLSCSPISGHRSVSWYQQTPGQGLQFLFEYFSETQRNKGNFPGRFSGRQFSNSRSEMNVSTLELGDSALYLCASSLAAGGGAYNEQFFGPGTRLTVL.

In its sample, this clonotype was seen a few times. The chain uses TRBV30 and TRBJ1-1; no clear D gene. V gave up 3 bases and J gave up 0 bases, with 8 bases separating them. The germline V gene has CDR1 GTSNPN and CDR2 SVGIG (reference sequence). The CDR3 totals 13 residues. CDR3: CAWRVAMNTEAFF. The DNA of the CDR3 is TGTGCCTGGAGGGTAGCCATGAACACTGAAGCTTTCTTT.

This clonotype was observed a few times. The chain recombines TRBV19 with TRBJ1-5; D possibly corresponds to TRBD1 (6 bases). V shed 4 bases and J shed 0 bases, with 10 bases lying between them. Germline CDR1 and CDR2: LNHDA and SQIVND (reference sequence). CDR3 length: 15 amino acids. As DNA, the CDR3 is TGTGCCAGTAGTAGTACAGGGACTAGCAATCAGCCCCAGCATTTT. It codes for CASSSTGTSNQPQHF.

This clonotype was seen a handful of times. The chain combines TRBV29-1 with TRBJ2-7, with D perhaps TRBD1 (6 bases). Germline lookup yields CDR1 SQVTM and CDR2 ANQGSEA. The CDR3 is made up of 12 amino acids. Trimming took 4 bases from V and 4 from J, leaving 11 bases between them. CDR3 loop: CSVGTAEYEQYF. In nucleotides, the CDR3 is TGCAGCGTTGGGACAGCTGAATACGAGCAGTACTTC.

This clonotype was seen more than once but under ten times. The V and J genes are TRBV21-1 and TRBJ1-1; the table's D gene call, TRBD1, was not cross checked with the DNA. TRBV21-1 is a documented pseudogene. This CDR3 spans 13 amino acids. The CDR3 protein is CASRGGAGTEAFF. The DNA of the CDR3 is TGTGCCAGCCGAGGGGGGGCGGGCACTGAAGCTTTCTTT.

The J gene is TRBJ1-1, the V gene TRBV6-5, with D unresolved. This CDR3 spans 15 amino acids. V lost 5 bases to trimming and J lost 3 bases, with 16 bases between them. Germline V gives CDR1 MNHEY, CDR2 SVGAGI. The CDR3 DNA follows: TGTGCCAGCAGTCCGACTTGGGTTTCTGACACTGAAGCTTTCTTT. Translated, it gives CASSPTWVSDTEAFF.

The rearrangement links TRBV5-6 to TRBJ1-5, with D possibly TRBD1 on 6 matching bases. Germline assignment: CDR1 SGHDT and CDR2 YYEEEE. Trimming left V 0 bases short and J 0 bases short, with 22 bases between. The CDR3 contains 20 residues. Here the CDR3 DNA reads TGTGCCAGCAGCTTGGCCGGGGTCAGGGGCTTAGTGGATAGCAATCAGCCCCAGCATTTT. This translates into CASSLAGVRGLVDSNQPQHF.

The sample holds many counts of this clonotype. The CDR3 DNA reads as TGCGCCAGCAGCTTGGCTAGCGGGGGAGGCGGAACCGGGGAGCTGTTTTTT. Its translation is CASSLASGGGGTGELFF. The V gene is TRBV5-1, the J gene TRBJ2-2; the match to TRBD2 covers 10 bases. J lost 5 bases, V lost 0 bases, and 7 bases had no gene match. This CDR3 region has 17 residues. The V gene's germline CDR1 is SGHRS and CDR2 YFSETQ.

Only a few counts were recorded for this clonotype. The chain has TRBV6-2 or TRBV6-3 and TRBJ2-7; TRBD2 might be the D (6 bases). Germline V gene lookup returns CDR1 MNHEY and CDR2 SVGEGT. The CDR3 has 18 amino acids. Deletions cut 0 bases from V and 0 bases from J, with 18 bases between. The CDR3 DNA is TGTGCCAGCAGTTACTCGATGTGGGGCCGGACTACCTCCTACGAGCAGTACTTC. This encodes CASSYSMWGRTTSYEQYF.

The sample holds a few counts of this clonotype. The chain joins TRBV9 to TRBJ1-4, with 8 bases fitting TRBD1. J gave up 8 bases and V 4 bases, and 1 base lay outside the gene matches. CDR1 is SGDLS, CDR2 YYNGEE, per germline. The CDR3 extends over 12 amino acids. The DNA for the CDR3 is TGTGCCAGCAGCCGGACAGGGGAAAAACTGTTTTTT. It codes for CASSRTGEKLFF.

The rearrangement uses TRBV20-1 and TRBJ2-7; possibly TRBD1 for D (6 bases). The ends were cut back, 3 bases at V and 2 bases at J, with 17 bases in the middle. The CDR3 consists of 15 residues. CDR1 DFQATT and CDR2 SNEGSKA come from the germline V gene (reference sequence). CDR3 protein: CSARSTWDTTYEQYF. The CDR3, as DNA: TGCAGTGCTAGGTCAACCTGGGACACAACCTACGAGCAGTACTTC.

The rearrangement joins TRBV24-1 to TRBJ1-5; no clear D. Germline V gene lookup returns CDR1 KGHDR and CDR2 SFDVKD. The CDR3 sequence is 14 residues long. Trimming removed 3 bases from V and 4 bases from J, with 9 bases in between. CDR3 sequence reads: CATSDGWFNQPQHF. CDR3 bases: TGTGCCACCAGTGATGGGTGGTTTAATCAGCCCCAGCATTTT.

The chain uses TRBV6-5 and TRBJ1-2, with no clear D. The V gene's germline CDR1 is MNHEY and CDR2 SVGAGI. With 7 bases removed from V and 0 bases from J, the gap between germline ends came to 12 bases. The CDR3 runs 14 residues. CDR3 sequence reads: CASTRVVPNYGYTF. The CDR3 DNA follows: TGTGCCAGCACCCGGGTGGTCCCTAACTATGGCTACACCTTC.

This clonotype was counted ten times or more. CDR3 loop: CASSLGGIKTSEQYF. CDR3 bases: TGTGCCAGCAGCTTAGGGGGGATAAAGACGAGTGAGCAGTACTTC. The chain combines TRBV5-8 with TRBJ2-7, with D perhaps TRBD1 or TRBD2 (6 bases each). Germline-derived CDR1 and CDR2 are SGHTS and YDEGEE. V lost 2 bases and J lost 7, with 19 bases in between. This CDR3 comprises 15 residues.

V usage is TRBV7-3 and J usage is TRBJ2-1, with 8 bases aligning to TRBD2. Losses at the gene ends were 6 bases for V and 0 bases for J; bases not matched to a gene: 7. Germline V CDR1 and CDR2: SGHTA, FQGTGA. The CDR3 runs to 16 residues. The CDR3: CASRLSGKSSYNEQFF. For the CDR3, the DNA is TGTGCCAGCAGGCTTAGCGGGAAGAGCTCCTACAATGAGCAGTTCTTC.

This clonotype came up many times. V gene TRBV20-1 combines with J gene TRBJ2-5; 7 positions match TRBD1. The germline V gene has CDR1 DFQATT and CDR2 SNEGSKA (reference sequence). Trimming took 0 bases from V and 5 from J; bases not matched to a gene: 9. This CDR3 has 15 amino acids. CDR3 sequence (DNA): TGCAGTGCTAGAGATGAGGGGAAAGGGGGCGAGACCCAGTACTTC. Translation gives CSARDEGKGGETQYF.